Listed here is a single T cell receptor beta chain. Antigen unknown. The method was immunoSEQ multiplex PCR; TCRdb's version includes in-frame clones alone and lacks a portion of them. The table lists around 15,000 clones, around two thirds of them singletons. The data originate from a study of T cell repertoires in ileal Crohn's disease. The overall study: Patients had a median approximately 7.5-year disease duration, and roughly 32% were active smokers. General study points: Compared with CD4 T cells, sorted CD8 cells carried more expanded clones. Compared with non-smokers, active smokers at surgery showed more clonal expansions. Clonality above 26.8% at surgery always came with endoscopic recurrence.

This CDR3 is built from 16 residues. The ends were cut back, 4 bases at V and 0 bases at J, with 17 bases in the middle. Germline-derived CDR1 and CDR2 are SGDLS and YYNGEE. Sequencing input: ileal tissue. The genes are TRBV9 and TRBJ2-7, with D unclear. The source is an adult with Crohn's disease. The CDR3 reads CASSPWLAASSYEQYF. The CDR3 DNA reads TGTGCCAGCAGCCCCTGGCTGGCGGCTAGCTCCTACGAGCAGTACTTC.